This entry is about one T cell receptor (beta chain). The target antigen is unknown. This CDR3 contains 19 residues. Germline V gene lookup returns CDR1 SGHRS and CDR2 YFSETQ. Trimming cost V 1 base and J 4 bases; bases outside gene matches: 15. Measured with immunoSEQ multiplex PCR; TCRdb has only the in-frame clones, and not every one. The table records about 150,000 clones, 88% of them present only once. This specimen belongs to a study of radiation and T cells in renal cell carcinoma. Whole-study results and caveats: Without pretreatment biopsies, baseline tumor clonotype presence was undetermined. Top tumor clonotypes rose in blood 2 weeks post-radiation, then contracted.

The time point: baseline pretreatment blood. Described treatment: 15 Gy SBRT to primary tumor, nephrectomy 4 weeks later. After SBRT, blood was collected at 2 and 4 weeks, plus baseline. The chain couples TRBV5-1 to TRBJ2-3; 10 nucleotides line up with TRBD2. This clonotype was sampled from a woman in her 70s with renal cell carcinoma. Source: blood, taken from a patient whose treatment included radiotherapy and nephrectomy. The chain's CDR3 is CASSLKVRLSGGPADTQYF. The CDR3 coding sequence is TGCGCCAGCAGCTTGAAGGTACGGCTTAGCGGGGGGCCCGCAGATACGCAGTATTTT.